This TCR delta chain was profiled in a study of γδ T cells in repeated Plasmodium falciparum infection. TCRdb re-called the multiplex PCR reads using CATT. The sample contains more than 45,000 delta-chain clones, over 1.5% of which appear only once. On this clone: The target antigen is unknown. A far more abundant clone sits one base away, making this likely a read error.

Vgamma9/Vdelta2+ and Vdelta2-negative gammadelta T cells were flow-sorted from PBMC for bulk sequencing. Whole-study results and caveats: Over time and infection, Vgamma9/Vdelta2+ repertoires remained highly stable and polyclonal. Compared with Australian children, Malian Vdelta2-negative repertoires seemed more clonal, less diverse, less shared.

V was shortened by 0 bases and J by 3 bases, with 17 bases between the two germline ends. CDR1 and CDR2 from the germline V gene are TSWWSYY and QGS. The CDR3 consists of 17 residues. Input material: gamma-delta T cells from blood. The origin of this receptor is a pool of human donors (malaria-infected and uninfected, not separated). The chain couples TRDV1 to TRDJ1; perhaps TRDD3 as D (5 bases). CDR3 amino acids: CALGELTAPLWADKLIF. CDR3 sequence (DNA): TGTGCTCTTGGGGAACTCACAGCTCCTCTCTGGGCCGATAAACTCATCTTT.